One and the same sample provided the 19 T cell receptor beta chains below, sequenced in a study of cytomegalovirus exposure and HLA in healthy donors. Primers included in the PCR were 60 Vbeta and 13 Jbeta primers. Generated by immunoSEQ multiplex PCR, the TCRdb table keeps only in-frame clones and is missing some. The sample includes 55,000 to 65,000 clones, approximately 79% of them seen just once. The sample comprised PBMCs. The receptors here all came from a woman between 25 and 40 years old in good health and CMV-seronegative.

The chain has TRBV2 and TRBJ2-3; 7 bases fit TRBD2. The CDR3 totals 17 residues. Germline V gives CDR1 SNHLY, CDR2 FYNNEI. J gave up 4 bases and V 0 bases, and 10 bases lay outside the gene matches. In DNA form, the CDR3 reads TGTGCCAGCAGTGAAGCACCAGCGGGATGGGGGGCAGATACGCAGTATTTT. Translated: CASSEAPAGWGADTQYF.

V and J are TRBV7-3 and TRBJ2-5, with TRBD1 matching over 9 bases. The CDR3 spans 14 residues. The V and J ends lost 5 bases and 5 bases, in that order; junction bases with no gene match: 6. Germline values: CDR1 SGHTA, CDR2 FQGTGA. The CDR3: CASSRTGVQETQYF. The CDR3 DNA reads TGTGCCAGCAGCCGGACAGGGGTACAGGAGACCCAGTACTTC.

V and J are TRBV5-6 and TRBJ2-1, with 7 bases fitting TRBD2. Unmatched junction bases numbered 5, after V lost 0 bases and J lost 2 bases. Germline V gives CDR1 SGHDT, CDR2 YYEEEE. The CDR3 is made up of 16 amino acids. The CDR3: CASSLEASGPYNEQFF. Here the CDR3 DNA reads TGTGCCAGCAGCTTGGAGGCTAGCGGTCCCTACAATGAGCAGTTCTTC.

The chain is built from TRBV6-6 and TRBJ2-6; D unclear. Trimming took 2 bases from V and 0 from J, leaving 8 bases between them. The germline V gene encodes CDR1 MNHNY and CDR2 SVGAGI (reference sequence). The CDR3 has 16 amino acids. DNA of the CDR3: TGTGCCAGCAGTTACGGCTCGAACTCTGGGGCCAACGTCCTGACTTTC. Translation gives CASSYGSNSGANVLTF.

The rearrangement uses TRBV27 and TRBJ1-5; D possibly corresponds to TRBD1 (5 bases). CDR1 is MNHEY, CDR2 SMNVEV, per germline (reference sequence). The CDR3 has 15 amino acids. Trimming took off 5 bases at V and 2 bases at J, with 13 bases between the two ends. CDR3: CASSIDPGGNQPQHF. The CDR3 DNA reads TGTGCCAGCAGTATTGACCCGGGGGGCAATCAGCCCCAGCATTTT.

DNA for the CDR3: TGTGCCTGGAGTGACCCCCCAGGGGGCTACTATGGCTACACCTTC. It is translated as CAWSDPPGGYYGYTF. The V and J genes are TRBV30 and TRBJ1-2, with 8 bases fitting TRBD1. This CDR3 is built from 15 residues. Germline V gene data show CDR1 as GTSNPN and CDR2 as SVGIG (reference sequence). V shed 1 base, J shed 3 bases, and the junction held 7 bases outside the gene matches.

This rearrangement joins TRBV19 to TRBJ1-3; 7 bases are shared with TRBD1. With V trimmed by 6 bases and J by 3 bases, 11 bases remained unmatched. This CDR3 is built from 16 residues. Germline lookup yields CDR1 LNHDA and CDR2 SQIVND (reference sequence). The CDR3 nucleotides are TGTGCCAGTAGCCGAGGGGGCCAAGGGTATGGAAACACCATATATTTT. Protein sequence: CASSRGGQGYGNTIYF.

This clone was observed a handful of times. This chain uses TRBV11-3 with TRBJ2-5, with 8 bases matching TRBD1. Germline-derived CDR1 and CDR2 are SGHNT and YENEEA. The CDR3 spans 15 residues. Germline trimming cut 5 bases from V and 5 bases from J; bases unmatched to any gene: 10. The CDR3: CASSPYDRGTETQYF. CDR3 DNA sequence: TGTGCCAGCAGCCCATATGACAGGGGAACGGAGACCCAGTACTTC.

The rearrangement joins TRBV10-2 to TRBJ1-1, with 7 bases identical to TRBD1. Germline CDR1 reads WSHSY; CDR2 reads SAAADI. The V segment lost 8 bases and the J segment 3 bases; nucleotides outside the gene matches: 6. This CDR3 is built from 13 residues. DNA of the CDR3: TGCGCCAGCGGGGGACAGAGATACACTGAAGCTTTCTTT. Amino acids: CASGGQRYTEAFF.

The sample holds a few counts of this clone. The gene calls are TRBV5-1 and TRBJ1-2; D not certain. V was cut by 0 bases and J by 6 bases, with 9 bases left in between. Germline loops: CDR1 SGHRS, CDR2 YFSETQ. This CDR3 is built from 13 residues. The CDR3 sequence: CASSLEPADGYTF. CDR3 DNA sequence: TGCGCCAGCAGCTTGGAGCCAGCGGATGGCTACACCTTC.

This CDR3 reads CASSRGIGLTQYF. CDR3 bases: TGTGCCAGCAGTAGGGGGATTGGGTTGACCCAGTACTTC. The chain carries TRBV21-1 and TRBJ2-5; TRBD1, the D gene given by the table, was not confirmed from the DNA. TRBV21-1 is noted as a pseudogene. The CDR3 consists of 13 residues.

This chain links TRBV9 with TRBJ1-1, with D unclear. Germline V gene sequence: CDR1 SGDLS, CDR2 YYNGEE. Trimming removed 4 bases at V and 1 base at J, with 14 bases between. The CDR3 runs 15 residues. In nucleotides, the CDR3 is TGTGCCAGCAGCCCTGGAGGGTTCCCGAACACTGAAGCTTTCTTT. Protein: CASSPGGFPNTEAFF.

J is TRBJ2-1 and V is TRBV29-1; possibly TRBD1 for D (6 bases). V was trimmed by 3 bases and J by 7 bases, leaving 16 bases between them. CDR3 size: 14 residues. The germline gives CDR1 SQVTM, CDR2 ANQGSEA. CDR3 protein: CSVDLGQGRNEQFF. The CDR3 DNA sequence: TGCAGCGTTGACTTGGGGCAGGGGAGAAATGAGCAGTTCTTC.

V and J are TRBV6-5 and TRBJ2-4; D possibly corresponds to TRBD1 (8 bases). This CDR3 region has 14 residues. The germline V gene encodes CDR1 MNHEY and CDR2 SVGAGI. V was shortened by 6 bases and J by 8 bases, with 17 bases between the two germline ends. DNA of the CDR3: TGTGCCAGCAGCCGGGGGGACAGGAGTGACATTCAGTACTTC. Its protein product is CASSRGDRSDIQYF.

This clone has a handful of counts. This chain links TRBV25-1 with TRBJ1-1; unclear D gene. This CDR3 spans 13 amino acids. V was clipped by 7 bases and J by 7 bases, with 16 bases between them. In germline, CDR1 is MGHDK, CDR2 SYGVNS. The CDR3 loop is CASIPPEAHEAFF. The CDR3 DNA sequence: TGTGCCAGCATCCCTCCTGAAGCTCATGAAGCTTTCTTT.

Only one count was recorded for this clone. This rearrangement joins TRBV7-9 to TRBJ2-2; D ambiguous. The V end lost 6 bases, the J end lost 3 bases, and 5 bases lay between the germline ends. The CDR3 has 12 residues. Germline CDR1 SEHNR, CDR2 FQNEAQ (reference sequence). The CDR3 spells CASRSDTGELFF. The DNA of the CDR3 is TGTGCCAGCAGGTCAGACACCGGGGAGCTGTTTTTT.

This clone was detected only a few times. The chain has TRBV19 and TRBJ1-6; 10 bases line up with TRBD1. V gave up 4 bases and J gave up 6 bases; unmatched junction bases: 0. CDR1 and CDR2 (germline): LNHDA, SQIVND (reference sequence). The CDR3 extends over 14 amino acids. For the CDR3, the DNA is TGTGCCAGTAGTAGGACAGGGGGTAATTCACCCCTCCACTTT. Residues: CASSRTGGNSPLHF.

CDR3 loop: CASSPRTGGTSPLHF. The DNA of the CDR3 is TGCGCCAGCAGCCCTAGGACAGGGGGGACTTCACCCCTCCACTTT. The rearrangement links TRBV5-1 to TRBJ1-6; 10 bases are shared with TRBD1. Trimming at V came to 4 bases and at J to 9 bases, leaving 7 bases not matched to a gene. The CDR3 loop spans 15 amino acids. Germline CDR1 SGHRS, CDR2 YFSETQ.

In nucleotides, the CDR3 is TGTGCCAGCAGCAGTGGACAGGGGAGGACCTACAATGAGCAGTTCTTC. Translated, it gives CASSSGQGRTYNEQFF. The gene calls are TRBV5-4 and TRBJ2-1, with 9 bases identical to TRBD1. CDR1 SGHNT and CDR2 YYREEE come from the germline V gene (reference sequence). The CDR3 covers 16 residues. After removal of 4 bases from V and 2 bases from J, the junction contained 7 bases not matched to a gene.